This T cell receptor beta chain was sequenced during a study of blood T cell repertoires in COVID-19. Study summary: Specimens from acute and convalescent COVID-19 originated in the United States, Italy and Spain. Sources were T cells, B-cell-depleted T cells, or PBMCs; the material itself was cDNA or gDNA.

The table lists this clone with a few counts. In the authors' methods: Counts of nucleated cells, estimated from reference gene primer amplification, were obtained. This table comes from immunoSEQ multiplex PCR, and its TCRdb copy is limited to in-frame clones, with some not included. That table gives V, J and clone size, and the DNA gave D and trimming. The sample consists of around 99,000 clones, 79% of them appearing once. After removal of 3 bases from V and 5 bases from J, the junction contained 12 bases not matched to a gene. The CDR3 is 19 residues long. CDR1 SGHRS and CDR2 YFSETQ come from the germline V gene.

The TCR was taken from a woman aged 80 or over with active or convalescent COVID-19. Sequencing input: peripheral blood. The V and J genes are TRBV5-1 and TRBJ1-6; 12 bases are shared with TRBD1. CDR3 region: CASSSPGTGGFLDNSPLHF. As DNA, the CDR3 is TGCGCCAGCAGCTCGCCCGGGACAGGGGGCTTCTTAGATAATTCACCCCTCCACTTT.